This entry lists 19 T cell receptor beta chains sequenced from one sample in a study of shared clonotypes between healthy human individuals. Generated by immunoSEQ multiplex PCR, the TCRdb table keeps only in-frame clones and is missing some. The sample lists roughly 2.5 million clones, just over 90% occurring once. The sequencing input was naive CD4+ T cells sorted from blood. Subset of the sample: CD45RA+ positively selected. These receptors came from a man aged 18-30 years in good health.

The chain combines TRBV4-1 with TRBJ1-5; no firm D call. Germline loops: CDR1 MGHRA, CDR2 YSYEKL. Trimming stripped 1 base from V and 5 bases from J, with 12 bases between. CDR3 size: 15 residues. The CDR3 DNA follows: TGCGCCAGCAGCCAAGGAAGGGTAGCGGATCAGCCCCAGCATTTT. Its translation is CASSQGRVADQPQHF.

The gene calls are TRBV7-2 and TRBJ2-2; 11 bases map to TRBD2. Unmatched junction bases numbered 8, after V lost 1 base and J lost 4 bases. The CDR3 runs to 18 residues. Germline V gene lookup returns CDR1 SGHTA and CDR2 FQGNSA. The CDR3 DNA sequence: TGTGCCAGCAGCTTAGATTTCCCCGGGACTAGCGGCACCGGGGAGCTGTTTTTT. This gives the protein CASSLDFPGTSGTGELFF.

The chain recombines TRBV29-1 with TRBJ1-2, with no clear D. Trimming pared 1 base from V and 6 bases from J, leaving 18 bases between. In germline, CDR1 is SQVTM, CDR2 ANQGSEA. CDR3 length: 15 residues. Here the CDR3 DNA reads TGCAGCGTTGAAGGGGCCGGTCCTTATCAAGATGGCTACACCTTC. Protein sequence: CSVEGAGPYQDGYTF.

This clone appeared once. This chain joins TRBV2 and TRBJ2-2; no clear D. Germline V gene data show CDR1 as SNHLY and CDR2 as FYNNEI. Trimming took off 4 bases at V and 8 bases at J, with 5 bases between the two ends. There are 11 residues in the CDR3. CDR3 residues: CASSALGELFF. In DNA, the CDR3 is TGTGCCAGCAGTGCTCTGGGGGAGCTGTTTTTT.

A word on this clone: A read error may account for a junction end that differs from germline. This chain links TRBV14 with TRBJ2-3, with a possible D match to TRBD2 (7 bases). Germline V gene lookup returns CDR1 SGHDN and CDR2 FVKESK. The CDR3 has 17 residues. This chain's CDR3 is CASNQVRGGPGTDTQYF. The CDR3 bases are TGTGCCAGCAACCAAGTGAGGGGGGGGCCGGGCACAGATACGCAGTATTTT.

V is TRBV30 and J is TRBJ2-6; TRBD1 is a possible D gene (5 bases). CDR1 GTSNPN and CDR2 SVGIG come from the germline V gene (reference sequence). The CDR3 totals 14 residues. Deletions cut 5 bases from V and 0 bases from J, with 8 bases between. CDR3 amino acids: CAWRTPSGANVLTF. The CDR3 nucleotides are TGTGCCTGGCGGACACCCTCTGGGGCCAACGTCCTGACTTTC.

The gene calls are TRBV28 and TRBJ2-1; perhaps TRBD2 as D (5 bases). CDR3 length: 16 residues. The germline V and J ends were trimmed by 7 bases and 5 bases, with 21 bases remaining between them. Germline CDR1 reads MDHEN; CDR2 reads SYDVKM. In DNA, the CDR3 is TGTGCCAGCACCTCCGACCTAGAGAGGAGGAACAATGAGCAGTTCTTC. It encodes CASTSDLERRNNEQFF.

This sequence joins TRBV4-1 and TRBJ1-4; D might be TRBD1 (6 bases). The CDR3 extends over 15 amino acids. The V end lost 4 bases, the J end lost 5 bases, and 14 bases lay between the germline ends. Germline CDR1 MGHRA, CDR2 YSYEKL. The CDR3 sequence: CASSREGGRNEKLFF. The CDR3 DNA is TGCGCCAGCAGCCGGGAGGGGGGTAGAAATGAAAAACTGTTTTTT.

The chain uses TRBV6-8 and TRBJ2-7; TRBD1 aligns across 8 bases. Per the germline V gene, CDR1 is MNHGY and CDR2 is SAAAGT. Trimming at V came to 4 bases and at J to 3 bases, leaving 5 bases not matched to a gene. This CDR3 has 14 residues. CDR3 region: CASSSPDRDYEQYF. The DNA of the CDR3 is TGTGCCAGCAGTTCCCCGGACAGGGACTACGAGCAGTACTTC.

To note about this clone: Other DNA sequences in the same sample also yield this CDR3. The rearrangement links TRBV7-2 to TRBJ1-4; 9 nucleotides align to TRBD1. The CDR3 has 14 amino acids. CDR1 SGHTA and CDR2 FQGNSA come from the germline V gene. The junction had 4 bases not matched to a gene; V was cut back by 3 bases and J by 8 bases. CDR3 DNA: TGTGCCAGCAGCTTGGACAGGGGTAACGAAAAACTGTTTTTT. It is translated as CASSLDRGNEKLFF.

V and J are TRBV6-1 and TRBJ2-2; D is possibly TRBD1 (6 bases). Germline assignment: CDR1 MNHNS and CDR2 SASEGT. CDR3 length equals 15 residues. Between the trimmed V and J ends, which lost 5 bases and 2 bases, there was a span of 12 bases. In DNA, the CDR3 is TGTGCCAGCAGTAAACTACAGGGAAACACCGGGGAGCTGTTTTTT. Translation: CASSKLQGNTGELFF.

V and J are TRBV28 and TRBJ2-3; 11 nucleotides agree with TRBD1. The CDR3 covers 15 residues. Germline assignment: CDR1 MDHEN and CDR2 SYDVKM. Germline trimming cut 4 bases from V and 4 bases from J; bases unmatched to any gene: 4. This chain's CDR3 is CASSWTGGLSDTQYF. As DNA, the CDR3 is TGTGCCAGCAGTTGGACAGGGGGCCTTTCAGATACGCAGTATTTT.

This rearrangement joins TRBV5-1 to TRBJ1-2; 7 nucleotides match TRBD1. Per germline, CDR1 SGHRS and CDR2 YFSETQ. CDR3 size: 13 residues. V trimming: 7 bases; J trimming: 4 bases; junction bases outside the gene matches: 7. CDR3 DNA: TGCGCCAGCGCGGACAGGATGGGCTATGGCTACACCTTC. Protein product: CASADRMGYGYTF.

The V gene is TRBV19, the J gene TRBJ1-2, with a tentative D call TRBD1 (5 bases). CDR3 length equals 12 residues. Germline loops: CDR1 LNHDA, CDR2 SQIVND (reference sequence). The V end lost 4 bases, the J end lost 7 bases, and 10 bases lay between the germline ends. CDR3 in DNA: TGTGCCAGTAGTACGAACGGGGGTGGCTACACCTTC. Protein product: CASSTNGGGYTF.

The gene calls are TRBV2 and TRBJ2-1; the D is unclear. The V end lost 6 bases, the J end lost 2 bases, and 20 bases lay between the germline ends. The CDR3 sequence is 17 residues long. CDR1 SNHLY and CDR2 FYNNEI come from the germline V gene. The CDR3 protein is CASRERILRQAYNEQFF. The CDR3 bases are TGTGCCAGCAGGGAACGGATCCTTCGGCAAGCCTACAATGAGCAGTTCTTC.

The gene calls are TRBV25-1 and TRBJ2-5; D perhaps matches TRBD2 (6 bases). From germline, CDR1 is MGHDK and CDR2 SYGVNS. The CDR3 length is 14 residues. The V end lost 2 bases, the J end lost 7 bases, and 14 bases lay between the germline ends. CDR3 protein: CASSEDGGKWTQYF. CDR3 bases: TGTGCCAGCAGTGAAGATGGAGGGAAGTGGACCCAGTACTTC.

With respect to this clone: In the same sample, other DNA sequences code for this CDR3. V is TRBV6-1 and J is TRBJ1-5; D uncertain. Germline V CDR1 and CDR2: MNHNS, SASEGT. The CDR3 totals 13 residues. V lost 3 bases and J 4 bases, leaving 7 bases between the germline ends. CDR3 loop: CASSEGLNQPQHF. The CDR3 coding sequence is TGTGCCAGCAGTGAGGGTCTGAATCAGCCCCAGCATTTT.

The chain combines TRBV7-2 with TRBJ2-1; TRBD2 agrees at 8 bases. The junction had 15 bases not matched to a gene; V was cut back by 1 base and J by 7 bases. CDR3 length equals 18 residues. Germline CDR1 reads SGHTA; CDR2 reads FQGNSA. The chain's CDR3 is CASSLVNGAGGARNEQFF. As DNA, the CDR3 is TGTGCCAGCAGCTTAGTGAATGGGGCCGGGGGGGCTAGAAATGAGCAGTTCTTC.

The DNA for the CDR3 is TGCGCCAGCAGCCAAGAAAGTGCGAGCAATTCACCCCTCCACTTT. Its protein is CASSQESASNSPLHF. The chain links TRBV4-3 to TRBJ1-6; D unclear. Germline V gene lookup returns CDR1 LGHNA and CDR2 YSLEER. Trimming took off 0 bases at V and 7 bases at J, with 10 bases between the two ends. The CDR3 is made up of 15 amino acids.